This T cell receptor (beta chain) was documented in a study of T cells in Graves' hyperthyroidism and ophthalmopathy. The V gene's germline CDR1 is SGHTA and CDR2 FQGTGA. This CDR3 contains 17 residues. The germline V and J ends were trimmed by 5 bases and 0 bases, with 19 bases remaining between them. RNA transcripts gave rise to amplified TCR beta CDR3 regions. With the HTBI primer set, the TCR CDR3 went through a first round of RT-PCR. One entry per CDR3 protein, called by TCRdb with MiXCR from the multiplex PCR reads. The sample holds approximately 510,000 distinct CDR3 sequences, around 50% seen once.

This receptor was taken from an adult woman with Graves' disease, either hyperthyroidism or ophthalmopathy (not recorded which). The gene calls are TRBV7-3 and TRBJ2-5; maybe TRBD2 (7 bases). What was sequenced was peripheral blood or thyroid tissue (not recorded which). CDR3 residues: CASSKQGGDTDQETQYF. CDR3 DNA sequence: TGTGCCAGCAGCAAACAGGGAGGGGACACCGACCAAGAGACCCAGTACTTC.